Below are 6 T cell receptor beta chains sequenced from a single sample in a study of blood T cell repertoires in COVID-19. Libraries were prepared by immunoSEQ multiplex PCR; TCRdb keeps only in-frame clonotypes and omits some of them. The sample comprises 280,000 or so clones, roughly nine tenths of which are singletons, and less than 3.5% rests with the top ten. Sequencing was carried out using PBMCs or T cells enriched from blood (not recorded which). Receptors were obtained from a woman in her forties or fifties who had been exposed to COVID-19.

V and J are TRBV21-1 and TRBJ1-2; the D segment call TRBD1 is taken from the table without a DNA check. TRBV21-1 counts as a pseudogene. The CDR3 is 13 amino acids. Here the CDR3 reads CASSPGQDYGYTF. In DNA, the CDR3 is TGTGCCAGCAGCCCCGGACAGGACTATGGCTACACCTTC.

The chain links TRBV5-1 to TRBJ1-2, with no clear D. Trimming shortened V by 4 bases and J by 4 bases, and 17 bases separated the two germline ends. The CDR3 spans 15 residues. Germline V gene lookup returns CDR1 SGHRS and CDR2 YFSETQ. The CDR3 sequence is CASSPDGVSGYGYTF. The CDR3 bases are TGCGCCAGCAGCCCGGACGGGGTTTCCGGCTATGGCTACACCTTC.

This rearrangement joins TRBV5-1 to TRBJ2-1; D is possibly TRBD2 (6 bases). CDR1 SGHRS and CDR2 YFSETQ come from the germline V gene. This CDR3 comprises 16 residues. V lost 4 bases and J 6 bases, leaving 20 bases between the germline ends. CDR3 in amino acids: CASSGNAGPIGNEQFF. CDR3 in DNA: TGCGCCAGCAGCGGGAACGCGGGGCCGATAGGCAATGAGCAGTTCTTC. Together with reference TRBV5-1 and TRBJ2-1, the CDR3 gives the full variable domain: KAGVTQTPRYLIKTRGQQVTLSCSPISGHRSVSWYQQTPGQGLQFLFEYFSETQRNKGNFPGRFSGRQFSNSRSEMNVSTLELGDSALYLCASSGNAGPIGNEQFFGPGTRLTVL.

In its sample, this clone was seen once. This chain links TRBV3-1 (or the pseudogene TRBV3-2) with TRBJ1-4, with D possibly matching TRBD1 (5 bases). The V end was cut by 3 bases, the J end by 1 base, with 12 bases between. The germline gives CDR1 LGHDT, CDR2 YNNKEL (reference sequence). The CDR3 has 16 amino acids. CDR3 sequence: CASSQGVGGTNEKLFF. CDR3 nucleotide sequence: TGTGCCAGCAGCCAGGGAGTCGGGGGAACTAATGAAAAACTGTTTTTT.

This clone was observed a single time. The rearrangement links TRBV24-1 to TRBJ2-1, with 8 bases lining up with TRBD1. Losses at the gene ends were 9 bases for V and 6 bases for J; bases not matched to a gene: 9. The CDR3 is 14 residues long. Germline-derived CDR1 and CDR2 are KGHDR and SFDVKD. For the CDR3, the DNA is TGTGCCACCGCAAGACAGGGGAATCCCAATGAGCAGTTCTTC. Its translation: CATARQGNPNEQFF.

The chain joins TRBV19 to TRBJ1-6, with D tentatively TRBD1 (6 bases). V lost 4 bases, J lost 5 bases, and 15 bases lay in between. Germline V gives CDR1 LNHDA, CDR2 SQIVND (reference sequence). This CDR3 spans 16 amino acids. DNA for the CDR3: TGTGCCAGTAGTAAGGGATGGACAGCCGATAATTCACCCCTCCACTTT. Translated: CASSKGWTADNSPLHF. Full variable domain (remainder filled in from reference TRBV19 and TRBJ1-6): DGGITQSPKYLFRKEGQNVTLSCEQNLNHDAMYWYRQDPGQGLRLIYYSQIVNDFQKGDIAEGYSVSREKKESFPLTVTSAQKNPTAFYLCASSKGWTADNSPLHFGNGTRLTVT.